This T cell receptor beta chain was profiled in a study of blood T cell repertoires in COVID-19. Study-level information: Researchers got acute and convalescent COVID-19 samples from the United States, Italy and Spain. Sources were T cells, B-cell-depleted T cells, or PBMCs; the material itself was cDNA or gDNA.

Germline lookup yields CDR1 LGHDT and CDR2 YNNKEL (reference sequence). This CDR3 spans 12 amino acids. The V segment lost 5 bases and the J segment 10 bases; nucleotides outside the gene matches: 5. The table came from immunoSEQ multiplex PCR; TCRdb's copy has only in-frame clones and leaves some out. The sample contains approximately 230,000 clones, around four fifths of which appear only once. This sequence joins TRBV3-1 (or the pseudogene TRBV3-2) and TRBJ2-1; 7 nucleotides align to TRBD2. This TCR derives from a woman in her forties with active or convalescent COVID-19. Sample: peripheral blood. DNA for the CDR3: TGTGCCAGCAGCAGTCAGCGGGAAGAGCAGTTCTTC. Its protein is CASSSQREEQFF.